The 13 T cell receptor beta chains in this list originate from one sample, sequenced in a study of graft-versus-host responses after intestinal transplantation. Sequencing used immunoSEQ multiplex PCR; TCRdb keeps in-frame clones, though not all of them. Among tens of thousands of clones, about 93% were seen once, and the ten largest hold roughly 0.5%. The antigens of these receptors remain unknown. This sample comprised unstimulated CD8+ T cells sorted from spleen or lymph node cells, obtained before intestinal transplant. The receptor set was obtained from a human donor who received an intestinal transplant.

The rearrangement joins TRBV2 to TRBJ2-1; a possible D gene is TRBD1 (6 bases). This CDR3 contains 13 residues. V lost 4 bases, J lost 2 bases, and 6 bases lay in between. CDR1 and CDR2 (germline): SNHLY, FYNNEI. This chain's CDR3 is CASSGTAYNEQFF. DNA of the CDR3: TGTGCCAGCAGTGGGACAGCCTACAATGAGCAGTTCTTC.

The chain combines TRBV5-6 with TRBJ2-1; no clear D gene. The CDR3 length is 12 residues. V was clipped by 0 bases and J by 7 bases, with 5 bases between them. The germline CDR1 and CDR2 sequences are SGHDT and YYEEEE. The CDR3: CASSLAVNEQFF. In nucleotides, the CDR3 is TGTGCCAGCAGCTTGGCTGTGAATGAGCAGTTCTTC.

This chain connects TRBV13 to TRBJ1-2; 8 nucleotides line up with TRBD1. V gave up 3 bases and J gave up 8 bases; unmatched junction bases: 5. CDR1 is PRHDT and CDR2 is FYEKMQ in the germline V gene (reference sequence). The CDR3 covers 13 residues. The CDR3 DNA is TGTGCCAGCAGCTTCAGGACAGGGCAGGGCTACACCTTC. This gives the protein CASSFRTGQGYTF.

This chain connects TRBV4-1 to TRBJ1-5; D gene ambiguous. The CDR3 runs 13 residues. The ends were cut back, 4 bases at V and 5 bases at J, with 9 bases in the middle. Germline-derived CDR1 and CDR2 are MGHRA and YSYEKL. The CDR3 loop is CASSPPRDQPQHF. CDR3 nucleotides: TGCGCCAGCAGCCCCCCGAGGGATCAGCCCCAGCATTTT.

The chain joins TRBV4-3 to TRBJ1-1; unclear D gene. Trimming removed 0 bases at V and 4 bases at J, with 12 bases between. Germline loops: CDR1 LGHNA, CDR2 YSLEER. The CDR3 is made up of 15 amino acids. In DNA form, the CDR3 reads TGCGCCAGCAGCCAAGATCGGCTGAGGAGCACTGAAGCTTTCTTT. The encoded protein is CASSQDRLRSTEAFF.

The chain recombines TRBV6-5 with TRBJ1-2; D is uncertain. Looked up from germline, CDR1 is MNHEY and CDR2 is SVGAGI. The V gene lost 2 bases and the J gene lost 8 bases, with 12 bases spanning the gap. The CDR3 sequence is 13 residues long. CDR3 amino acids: CASSYNTPGGYTF. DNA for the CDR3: TGTGCCAGCAGTTACAATACGCCGGGGGGCTACACCTTC.

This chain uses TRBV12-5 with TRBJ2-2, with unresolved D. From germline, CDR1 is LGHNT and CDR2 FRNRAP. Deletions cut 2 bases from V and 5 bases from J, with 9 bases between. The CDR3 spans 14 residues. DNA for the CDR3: TGTGCTAGTGGTTTGTCCATAGTTACCGGGGAGCTGTTTTTT. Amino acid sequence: CASGLSIVTGELFF.

The CDR3 region has the DNA TGTGCCAGCAGCTTGACAGAAACCTACGAGCAGTACTTC. Amino acids: CASSLTETYEQYF. This rearrangement joins TRBV7-6 to TRBJ2-7; tentative D call: TRBD1 (5 bases). Germline V gene lookup returns CDR1 SGHVS and CDR2 FNYEAQ. V shed 3 bases and J shed 2 bases, with 8 bases lying between them. The CDR3 covers 13 residues.

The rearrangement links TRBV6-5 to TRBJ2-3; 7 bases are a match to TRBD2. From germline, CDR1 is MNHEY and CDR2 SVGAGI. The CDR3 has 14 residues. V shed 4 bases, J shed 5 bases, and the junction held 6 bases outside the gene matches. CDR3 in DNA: TGTGCCAGCAGTTGGGGGGGGGAAGAAGATACGCAGTATTTT. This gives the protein CASSWGGEEDTQYF.

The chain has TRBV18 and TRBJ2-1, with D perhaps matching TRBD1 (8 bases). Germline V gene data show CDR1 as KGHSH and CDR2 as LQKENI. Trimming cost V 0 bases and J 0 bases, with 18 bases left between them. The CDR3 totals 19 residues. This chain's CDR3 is CASSPPEDRGGGSYNEQFF. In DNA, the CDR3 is TGTGCCAGCTCACCACCGGAAGACAGGGGAGGGGGCTCCTACAATGAGCAGTTCTTC. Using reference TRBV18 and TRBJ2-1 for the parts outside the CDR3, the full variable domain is NAGVMQNPRHLVRRRGQEARLRCSPMKGHSHVYWYRQLPEEGLKFMVYLQKENIIDESGMPKERFSAEFPKEGPSILRIQQVVRGDSAAYFCASSPPEDRGGGSYNEQFFGPGTRLTVL.

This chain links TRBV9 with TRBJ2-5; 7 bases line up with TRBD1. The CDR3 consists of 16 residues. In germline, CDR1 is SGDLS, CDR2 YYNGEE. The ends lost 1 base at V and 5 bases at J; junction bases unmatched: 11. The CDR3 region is CASSVLTGVVGETQYF. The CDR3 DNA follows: TGTGCCAGCAGCGTACTAACAGGGGTGGTGGGGGAGACCCAGTACTTC.

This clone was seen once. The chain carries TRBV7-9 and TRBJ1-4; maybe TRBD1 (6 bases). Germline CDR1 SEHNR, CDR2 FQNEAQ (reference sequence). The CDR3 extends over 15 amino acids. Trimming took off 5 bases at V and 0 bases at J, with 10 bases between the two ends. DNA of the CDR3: TGTGCCAGCAGCAGGGACACCCCAACTAATGAAAAACTGTTTTTT. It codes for CASSRDTPTNEKLFF.

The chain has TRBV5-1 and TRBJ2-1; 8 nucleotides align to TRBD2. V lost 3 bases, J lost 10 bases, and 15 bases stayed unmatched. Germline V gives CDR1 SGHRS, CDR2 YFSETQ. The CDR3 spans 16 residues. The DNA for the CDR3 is TGCGCCAGCAGCTCCTCCGGGACTAGTTATGTGGCGGAGCAGTTCTTC. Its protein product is CASSSSGTSYVAEQFF. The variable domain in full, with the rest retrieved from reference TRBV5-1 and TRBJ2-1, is KAGVTQTPRYLIKTRGQQVTLSCSPISGHRSVSWYQQTPGQGLQFLFEYFSETQRNKGNFPGRFSGRQFSNSRSEMNVSTLELGDSALYLCASSSSGTSYVAEQFFGPGTRLTVL.